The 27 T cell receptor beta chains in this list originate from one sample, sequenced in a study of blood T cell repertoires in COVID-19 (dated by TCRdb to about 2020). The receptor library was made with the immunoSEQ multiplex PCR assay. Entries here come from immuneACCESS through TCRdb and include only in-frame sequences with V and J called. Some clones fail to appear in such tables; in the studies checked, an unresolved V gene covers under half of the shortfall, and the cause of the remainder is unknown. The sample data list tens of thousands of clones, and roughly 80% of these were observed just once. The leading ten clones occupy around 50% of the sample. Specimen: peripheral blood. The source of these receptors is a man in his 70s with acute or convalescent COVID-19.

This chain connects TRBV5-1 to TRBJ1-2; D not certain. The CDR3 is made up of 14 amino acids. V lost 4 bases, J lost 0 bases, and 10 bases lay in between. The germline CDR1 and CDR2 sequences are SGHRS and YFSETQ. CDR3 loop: CASSPNLANYGYTF. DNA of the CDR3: TGCGCCAGCAGCCCAAACTTGGCTAACTATGGCTACACCTTC.

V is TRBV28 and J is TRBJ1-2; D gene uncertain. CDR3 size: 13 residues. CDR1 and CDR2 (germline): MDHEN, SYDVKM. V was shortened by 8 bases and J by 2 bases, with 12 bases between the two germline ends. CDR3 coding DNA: TGTGCCAGCCTACTGCAGGCGAACTATGGCTACACCTTC. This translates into CASLLQANYGYTF.

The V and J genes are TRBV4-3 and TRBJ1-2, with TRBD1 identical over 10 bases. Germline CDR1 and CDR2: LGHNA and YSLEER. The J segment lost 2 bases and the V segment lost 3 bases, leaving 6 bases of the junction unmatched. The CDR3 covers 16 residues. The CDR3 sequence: CASSQPSGQGNYGYTF. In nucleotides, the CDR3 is TGCGCCAGCAGCCAGCCCTCGGGACAGGGGAACTATGGCTACACCTTC.

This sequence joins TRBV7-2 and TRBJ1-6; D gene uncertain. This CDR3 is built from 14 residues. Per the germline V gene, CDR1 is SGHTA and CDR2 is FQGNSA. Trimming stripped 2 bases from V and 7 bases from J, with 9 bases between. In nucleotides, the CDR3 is TGTGCCAGCAGCTTAACAGTCTGGAATTCACCCCTCCACTTT. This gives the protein CASSLTVWNSPLHF.

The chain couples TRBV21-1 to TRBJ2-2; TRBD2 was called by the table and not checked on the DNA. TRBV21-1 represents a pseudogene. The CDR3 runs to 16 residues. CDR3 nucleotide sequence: TGTGCCAGGAGGACTAGCGGGAGGGCGAACACCGGGGAGCTGTTTTTT. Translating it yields CARRTSGRANTGELFF.

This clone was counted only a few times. In nucleotides, the CDR3 is TGTGCCAGCAGCCCGGGACAGGGGTTAGGCTATGGCTACACCTTC. Protein product: CASSPGQGLGYGYTF. The chain links TRBV5-4 to TRBJ1-2; 10 nucleotides line up with TRBD1. In germline, CDR1 is SGHNT, CDR2 YYREEE (reference sequence). CDR3 length equals 15 residues. The junction had 7 bases not matched to a gene; V was cut back by 4 bases and J by 4 bases.

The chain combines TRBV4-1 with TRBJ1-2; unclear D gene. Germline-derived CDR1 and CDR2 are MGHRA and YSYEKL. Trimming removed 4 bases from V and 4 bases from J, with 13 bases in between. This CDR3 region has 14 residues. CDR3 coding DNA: TGCGCCAGCAGCCCAAGCGAGGGAGGCTATGGCTACACCTTC. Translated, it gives CASSPSEGGYGYTF.

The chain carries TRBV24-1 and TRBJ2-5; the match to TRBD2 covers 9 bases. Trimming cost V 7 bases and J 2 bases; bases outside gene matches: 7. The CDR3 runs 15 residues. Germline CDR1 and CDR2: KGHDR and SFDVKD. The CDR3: CATSVSGGPQETQYF. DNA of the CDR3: TGTGCCACCAGCGTCAGCGGGGGGCCGCAAGAGACCCAGTACTTC.

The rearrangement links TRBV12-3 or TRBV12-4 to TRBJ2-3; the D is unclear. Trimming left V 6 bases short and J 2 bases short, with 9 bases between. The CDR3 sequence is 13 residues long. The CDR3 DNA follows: TGTGCCAGCAGGACGACTGCCACAGATACGCAGTATTTT. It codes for CASRTTATDTQYF.

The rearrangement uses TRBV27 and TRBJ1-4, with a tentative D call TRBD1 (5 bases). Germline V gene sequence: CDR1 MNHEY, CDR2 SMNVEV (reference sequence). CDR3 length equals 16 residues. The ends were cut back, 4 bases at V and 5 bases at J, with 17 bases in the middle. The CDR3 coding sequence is TGTGCCAGCAGTTCGACCGACAGACGGCCGAATGAAAAACTGTTTTTT. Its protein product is CASSSTDRRPNEKLFF.

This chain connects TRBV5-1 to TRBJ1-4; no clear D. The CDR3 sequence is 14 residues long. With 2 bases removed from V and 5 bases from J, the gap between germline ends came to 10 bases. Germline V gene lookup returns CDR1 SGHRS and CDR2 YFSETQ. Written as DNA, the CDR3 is TGCGCCAGCAGCTTAGCCTCGAGGAATGAAAAACTGTTTTTT. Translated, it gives CASSLASRNEKLFF.

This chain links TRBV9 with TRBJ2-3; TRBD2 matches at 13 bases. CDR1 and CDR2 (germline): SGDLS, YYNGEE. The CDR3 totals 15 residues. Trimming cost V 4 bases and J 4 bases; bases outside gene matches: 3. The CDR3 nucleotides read TGTGCCAGCAGCCAAACTAGCGGGAGGGCAGATACGCAGTATTTT. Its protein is CASSQTSGRADTQYF.

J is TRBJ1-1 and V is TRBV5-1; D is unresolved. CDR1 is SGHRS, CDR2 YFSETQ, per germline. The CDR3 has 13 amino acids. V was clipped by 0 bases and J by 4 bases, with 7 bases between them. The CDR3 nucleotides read TGCGCCAGCAGCTTGGTCCGAGCCACTGAAGCTTTCTTT. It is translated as CASSLVRATEAFF. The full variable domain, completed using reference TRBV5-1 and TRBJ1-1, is KAGVTQTPRYLIKTRGQQVTLSCSPISGHRSVSWYQQTPGQGLQFLFEYFSETQRNKGNFPGRFSGRQFSNSRSEMNVSTLELGDSALYLCASSLVRATEAFFGQGTRLTVV.

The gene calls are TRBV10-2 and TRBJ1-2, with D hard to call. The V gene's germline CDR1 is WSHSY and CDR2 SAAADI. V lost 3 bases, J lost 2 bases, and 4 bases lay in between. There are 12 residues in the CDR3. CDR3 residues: CASSEQNYGYTF. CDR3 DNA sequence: TGCGCCAGCAGTGAACAGAACTATGGCTACACCTTC.

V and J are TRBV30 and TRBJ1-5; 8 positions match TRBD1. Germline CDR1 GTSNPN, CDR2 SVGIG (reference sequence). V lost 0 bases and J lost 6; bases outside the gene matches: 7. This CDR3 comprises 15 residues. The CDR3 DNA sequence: TGTGCCTGGAGTGTACAAGGACAGGGATCTCAGCCCCAGCATTTT. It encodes CAWSVQGQGSQPQHF.

Here the CDR3 reads CSAAPPGGDAGELFF. As DNA, the CDR3 is TGCAGCGCCGCTCCCCCCGGGGGGGACGCCGGGGAGCTGTTTTTT. The V gene is TRBV29-1, the J gene TRBJ2-2, with 8 nucleotides matching TRBD2. Germline CDR1 is SQVTM and CDR2 is ANQGSEA. The CDR3 loop spans 15 amino acids. V gave up 7 bases and J gave up 6 bases; unmatched junction bases: 13.

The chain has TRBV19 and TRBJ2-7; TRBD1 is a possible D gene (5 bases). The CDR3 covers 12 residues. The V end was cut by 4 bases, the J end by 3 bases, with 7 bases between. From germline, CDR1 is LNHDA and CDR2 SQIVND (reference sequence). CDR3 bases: TGTGCCAGTAGTAAGGGGAACTACGAGCAGTACTTC. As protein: CASSKGNYEQYF.

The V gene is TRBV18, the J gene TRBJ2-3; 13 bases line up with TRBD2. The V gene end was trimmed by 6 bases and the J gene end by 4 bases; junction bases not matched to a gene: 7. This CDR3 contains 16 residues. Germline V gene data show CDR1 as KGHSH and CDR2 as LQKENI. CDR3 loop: CASSAGTSGDADTQYF. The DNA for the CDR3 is TGTGCCAGCTCGGCCGGGACTAGCGGGGACGCAGATACGCAGTATTTT.

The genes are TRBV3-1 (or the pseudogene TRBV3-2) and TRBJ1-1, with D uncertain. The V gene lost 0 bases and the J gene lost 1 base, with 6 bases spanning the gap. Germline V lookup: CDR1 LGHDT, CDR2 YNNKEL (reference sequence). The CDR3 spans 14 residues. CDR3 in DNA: TGTGCCAGCAGCCAAGATAGTGGGAACACTGAAGCTTTCTTT. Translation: CASSQDSGNTEAFF.

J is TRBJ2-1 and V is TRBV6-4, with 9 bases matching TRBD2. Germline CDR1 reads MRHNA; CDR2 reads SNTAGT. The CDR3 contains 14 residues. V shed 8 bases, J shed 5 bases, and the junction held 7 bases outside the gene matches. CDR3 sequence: CASARGRANNEQFF. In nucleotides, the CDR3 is TGTGCCAGCGCGCGCGGGAGGGCCAACAATGAGCAGTTCTTC.

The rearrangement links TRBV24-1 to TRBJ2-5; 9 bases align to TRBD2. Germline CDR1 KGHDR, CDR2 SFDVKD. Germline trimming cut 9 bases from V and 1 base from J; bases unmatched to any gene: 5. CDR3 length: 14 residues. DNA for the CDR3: TGTGCCACCTCCGAGCGGGGGGTCCAAGAGACCCAGTACTTC. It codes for CATSERGVQETQYF.

The CDR3 region has the DNA TGTGCCAGCTCACCACTTAGGACAGGGAGCACAGATACGCAGTATTTT. The encoded protein is CASSPLRTGSTDTQYF. This sequence joins TRBV18 and TRBJ2-3, with 8 bases identical to TRBD1. The CDR3 is 16 amino acids. Germline V gene lookup returns CDR1 KGHSH and CDR2 LQKENI. J lost 0 bases, V lost 1 base, and 3 bases had no gene match.

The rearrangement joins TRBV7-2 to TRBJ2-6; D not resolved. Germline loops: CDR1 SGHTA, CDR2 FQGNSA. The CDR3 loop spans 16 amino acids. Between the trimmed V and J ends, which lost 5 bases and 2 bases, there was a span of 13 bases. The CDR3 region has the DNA TGTGCCAGCAGCCCCGAAGTTCAGGCTGGGGCCAACGTCCTGACTTTC. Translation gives CASSPEVQAGANVLTF.

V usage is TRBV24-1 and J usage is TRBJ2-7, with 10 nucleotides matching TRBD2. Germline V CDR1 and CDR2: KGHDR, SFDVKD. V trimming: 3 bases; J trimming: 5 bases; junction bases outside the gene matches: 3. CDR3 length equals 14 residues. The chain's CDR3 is CATSDPTSGDEQYF. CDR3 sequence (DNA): TGTGCCACCAGTGATCCCACTAGCGGGGACGAGCAGTACTTC.

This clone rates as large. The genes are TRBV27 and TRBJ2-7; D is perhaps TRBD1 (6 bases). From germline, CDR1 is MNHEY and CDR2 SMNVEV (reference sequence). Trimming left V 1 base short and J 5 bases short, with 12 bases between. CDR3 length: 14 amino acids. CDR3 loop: CASSLYREDDEQYF. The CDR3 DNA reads TGTGCCAGCAGTTTATACAGGGAAGATGACGAGCAGTACTTC.

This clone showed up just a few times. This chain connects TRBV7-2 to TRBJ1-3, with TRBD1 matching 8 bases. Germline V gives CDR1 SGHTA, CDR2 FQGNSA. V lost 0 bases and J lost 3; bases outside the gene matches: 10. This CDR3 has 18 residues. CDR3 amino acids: CASSLAVTGVLVGNTIYF. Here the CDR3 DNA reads TGTGCCAGCAGCTTAGCAGTGACAGGGGTTCTCGTTGGAAACACCATATATTTT.

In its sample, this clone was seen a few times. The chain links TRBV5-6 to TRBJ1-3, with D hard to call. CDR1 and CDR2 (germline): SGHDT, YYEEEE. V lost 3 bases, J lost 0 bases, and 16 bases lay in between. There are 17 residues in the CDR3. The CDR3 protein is CASSSDPRPHSGNTIYF. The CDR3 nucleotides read TGTGCCAGCAGCTCGGATCCCAGGCCACACTCTGGAAACACCATATATTTT.